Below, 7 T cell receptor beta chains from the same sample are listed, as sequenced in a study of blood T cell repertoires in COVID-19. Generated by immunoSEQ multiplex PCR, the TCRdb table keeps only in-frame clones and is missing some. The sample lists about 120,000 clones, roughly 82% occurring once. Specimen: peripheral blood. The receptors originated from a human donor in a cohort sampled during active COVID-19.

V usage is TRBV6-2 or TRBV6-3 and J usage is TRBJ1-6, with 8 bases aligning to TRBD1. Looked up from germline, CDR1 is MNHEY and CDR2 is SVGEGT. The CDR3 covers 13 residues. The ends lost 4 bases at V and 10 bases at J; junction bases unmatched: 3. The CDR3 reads CASSLQGGSPLHF. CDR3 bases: TGTGCCAGCAGTTTACAGGGGGGGTCACCCCTCCACTTT.

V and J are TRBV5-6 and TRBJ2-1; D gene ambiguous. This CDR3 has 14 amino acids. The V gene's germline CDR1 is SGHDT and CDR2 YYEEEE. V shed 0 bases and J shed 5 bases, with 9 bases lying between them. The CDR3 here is CASSLGYSDNEQFF. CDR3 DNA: TGTGCCAGCAGCTTGGGATACTCGGACAATGAGCAGTTCTTC.

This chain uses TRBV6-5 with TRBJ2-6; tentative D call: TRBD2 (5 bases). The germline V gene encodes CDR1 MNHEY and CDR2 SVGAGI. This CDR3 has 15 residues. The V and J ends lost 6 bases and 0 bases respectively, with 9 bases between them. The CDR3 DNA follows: TGTGCCAGCAGGCCCGGGATCTCTGGGGCCAACGTCCTGACTTTC. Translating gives CASRPGISGANVLTF.

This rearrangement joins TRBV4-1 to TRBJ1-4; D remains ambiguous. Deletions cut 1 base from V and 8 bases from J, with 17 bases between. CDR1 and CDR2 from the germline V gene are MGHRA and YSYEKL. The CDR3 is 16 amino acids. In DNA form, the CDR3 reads TGCGCCAGCAGCCAAGGTGGGAGAGGGCCGGGGGAAAAACTGTTTTTT. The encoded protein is CASSQGGRGPGEKLFF.

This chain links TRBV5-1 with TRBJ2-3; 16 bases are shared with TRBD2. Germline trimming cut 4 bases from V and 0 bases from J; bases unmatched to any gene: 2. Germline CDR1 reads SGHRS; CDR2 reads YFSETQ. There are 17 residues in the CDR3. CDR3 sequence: CASSLGLAGGSTDTQYF. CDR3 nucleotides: TGCGCCAGCAGCCTGGGACTAGCGGGGGGGAGCACAGATACGCAGTATTTT. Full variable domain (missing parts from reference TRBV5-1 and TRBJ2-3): KAGVTQTPRYLIKTRGQQVTLSCSPISGHRSVSWYQQTPGQGLQFLFEYFSETQRNKGNFPGRFSGRQFSNSRSEMNVSTLELGDSALYLCASSLGLAGGSTDTQYFGPGTRLTVL.

This chain's CDR3 is CSVYAGTGNYGLSYGYTF. The DNA of the CDR3 is TGCAGCGTTTATGCCGGGACAGGGAATTATGGGCTGAGCTATGGCTACACCTTC. The chain carries TRBV29-1 and TRBJ1-2, with 9 positions matching TRBD1. Trimming cost V 5 bases and J 4 bases; bases outside gene matches: 20. Germline CDR1 and CDR2: SQVTM and ANQGSEA. The CDR3 covers 18 residues.

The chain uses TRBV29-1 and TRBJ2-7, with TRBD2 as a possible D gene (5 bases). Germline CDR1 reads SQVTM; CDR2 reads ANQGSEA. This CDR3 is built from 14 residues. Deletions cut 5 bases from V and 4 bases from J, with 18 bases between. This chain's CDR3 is CSVFSGRSTYEQYF. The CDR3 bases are TGCAGCGTTTTTTCGGGAAGGTCGACTTACGAGCAGTACTTC.